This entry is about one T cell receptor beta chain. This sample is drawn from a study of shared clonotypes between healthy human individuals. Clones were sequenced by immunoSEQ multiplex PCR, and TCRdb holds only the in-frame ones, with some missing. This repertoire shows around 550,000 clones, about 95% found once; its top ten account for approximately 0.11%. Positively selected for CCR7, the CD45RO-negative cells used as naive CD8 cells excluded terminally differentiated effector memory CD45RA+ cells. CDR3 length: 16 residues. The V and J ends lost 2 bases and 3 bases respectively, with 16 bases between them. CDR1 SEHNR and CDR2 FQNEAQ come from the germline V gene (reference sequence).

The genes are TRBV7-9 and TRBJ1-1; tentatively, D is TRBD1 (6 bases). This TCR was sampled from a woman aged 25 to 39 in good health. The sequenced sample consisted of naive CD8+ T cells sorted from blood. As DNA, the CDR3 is TGTGCCAGCAGCTTACCCCAGGCAGGGGTCGACACTGAAGCTTTCTTT. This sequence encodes CASSLPQAGVDTEAFF. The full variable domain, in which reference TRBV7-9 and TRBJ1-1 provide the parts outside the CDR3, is DTGVSQNPRHKITKRGQNVTFRCDPISEHNRLYWYRQTLGQGPEFLTYFQNEAQLEKSRLLSDRFSAERPKGSFSTLEIQRTEQGDSAMYLCASSLPQAGVDTEAFFGQGTRLTVV.